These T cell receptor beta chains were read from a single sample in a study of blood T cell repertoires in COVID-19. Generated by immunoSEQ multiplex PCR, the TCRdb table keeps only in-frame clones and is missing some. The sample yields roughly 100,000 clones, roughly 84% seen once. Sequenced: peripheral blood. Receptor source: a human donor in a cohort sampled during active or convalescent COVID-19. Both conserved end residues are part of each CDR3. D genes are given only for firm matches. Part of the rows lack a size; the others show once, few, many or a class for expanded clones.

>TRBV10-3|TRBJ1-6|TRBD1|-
TGTGCCATCAGTGACAAACAGGGGGCTCAAGATTCACCCCTCCACTTT
CAISDKQGAQDSPLHF
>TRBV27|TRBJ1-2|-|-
TGTGCCAGCAGTACCCCCAACAGCATCTATGGCTACACCTTC
CASSTPNSIYGYTF
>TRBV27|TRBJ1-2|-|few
TGTGCCAGCAGCATCACACAGGGTTACTATGGCTACACCTTC
CASSITQGYYGYTF
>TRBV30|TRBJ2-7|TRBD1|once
TGTGCCTGGAGATTAAAAACAGGGGAAAGATACGAGCAGTACTTC
CAWRLKTGERYEQYF
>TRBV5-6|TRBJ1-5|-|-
TGTGCCAGCAGCTTGGCAGGTCAGGGATATCAGCCCCAGCATTTT
CASSLAGQGYQPQHF
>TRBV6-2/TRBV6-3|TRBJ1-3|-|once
TGTGCCAGCAGTTACCCGTCACTCTCTGGAAACACCATATATTTT
CASSYPSLSGNTIYF
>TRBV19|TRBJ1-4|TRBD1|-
TGTGCCAGTAGTCCCTGGACAGGGGGGAGTAATGAAAAACTGTTTTTT
CASSPWTGGSNEKLFF
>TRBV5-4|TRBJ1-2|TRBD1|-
TGTGCCAGCAGCGGCAGGGGGCTTGGCTACACCTTC
CASSGRGLGYTF
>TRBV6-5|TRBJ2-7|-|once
TGTGCCAGCAGCCCCAGGGGAATGAGGGAGCAGTACTTC
CASSPRGMREQYF
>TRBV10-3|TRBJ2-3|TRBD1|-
TGTGCCATCAGTTGGACAGGGAGCACAGATACGCAGTATTTT
CAISWTGSTDTQYF
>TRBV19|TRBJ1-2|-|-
TGTGCCAGTAGTGTACGGGAGGGGGGAAGCTATGGCTACACCTTC
CASSVREGGSYGYTF
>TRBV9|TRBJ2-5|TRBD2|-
TGTGCCAGCAGCATGCGGACTAGCGGAGCGGAGACCCAGTACTTC
CASSMRTSGAETQYF
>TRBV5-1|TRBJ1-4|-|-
TGCGCCAGCAGCTTGGACTCCTTTAATGAAAAACTGTTTTTT
CASSLDSFNEKLFF
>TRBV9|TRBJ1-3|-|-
TGTGCCAGCAGCGTGGGGGCAGGGGAAGGAAACACCATATATTTT
CASSVGAGEGNTIYF
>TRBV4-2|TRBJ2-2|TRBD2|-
TGTGCCAGCAGCCAAGACATCCCCGGGGGGACCCACTTGGGCGGGGAGCTGTTTTTT
CASSQDIPGGTHLGGELFF
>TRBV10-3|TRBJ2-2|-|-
TGTGCCATCAGTCCGGCGGACACCGGGGAGCTGTTTTTT
CAISPADTGELFF
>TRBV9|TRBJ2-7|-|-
TGTGCCAGCAGCTACAACTCACTTGGGGACAGCGGGGGCGAGCAGTACTTC
CASSYNSLGDSGGEQYF
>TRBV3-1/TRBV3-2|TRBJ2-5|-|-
TGTGCCAGCAGCCCCGGGGAGACCCAGTACTTC
CASSPGETQYF
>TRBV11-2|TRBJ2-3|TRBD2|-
TGTGCCAGCAGCTCCAAGACTAGCGGGGGCGCTACGCAGTATTTT
CASSSKTSGGATQYF
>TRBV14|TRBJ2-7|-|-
TGTGCCAGCAGTGACCCCCGGGACACCCTCTCCTACGAGCAGTACTTC
CASSDPRDTLSYEQYF
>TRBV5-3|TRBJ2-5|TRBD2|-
TGTGCCAGAAGCTTGGATCTAGCGGGGGAAAAAGAGACCCAGTACTTC
CARSLDLAGEKETQYF
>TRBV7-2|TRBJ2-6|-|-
TGTGCCAGCAGCCCTCGGGAGCGGCCGCTTCTCGTCCTGACTTTC
CASSPRERPLLVLTF
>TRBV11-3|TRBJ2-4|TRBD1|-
TGTGCCAGCAGCTTAGATAGAGGACAGGGAGGAGCTCAGTACTTC
CASSLDRGQGGAQYF
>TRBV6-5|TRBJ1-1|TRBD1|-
TGTGCCAGCAGTTACTCGGCAGGGGGGATTGGGACTGAAGCTTTCTTT
CASSYSAGGIGTEAFF
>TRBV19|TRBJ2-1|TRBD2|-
TGTGCCAGTAGTACGCGGGGGGGGATCTACAATGAGCAGTTCTTC
CASSTRGGIYNEQFF
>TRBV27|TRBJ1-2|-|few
TGTGCCAGCAGTTTAGGGCAGGGCTTCTATGGCTACACCTTC
CASSLGQGFYGYTF
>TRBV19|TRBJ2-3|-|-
TGTGCCACGAGAGCAGGCAAAACAGATACGCAGTATTTT
CATRAGKTDTQYF
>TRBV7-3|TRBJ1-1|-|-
TGTGCCAGCAGCGGGGAAACATGGGAAGGGGTAGGAATCACTGAAGCTTTCTTT
CASSGETWEGVGITEAFF